One TCR beta chain is described in this entry. Its antigen remains unidentified. TCRdb's table, derived via immunoSEQ multiplex PCR, lists solely in-frame clones and lacks some. The sample has 200,000 or so clones, 84% seen once. The data were obtained in a study of cytomegalovirus exposure and HLA in healthy donors. Study-level results: Researchers catalogued about 160 TCR beta chains as cytomegalovirus-associated. Reportedly, cytomegalovirus status was diagnosed with high sensitivity and specificity.

Source material: PBMCs. This sequence originates from a man aged 18 to 30 in good health and CMV-seropositive.

CDR3 nucleotide sequence: TGTGCCAGCAGCTTGGCCGAGACTAGCGGGAGTGAGACCCAGTACTTC. Protein product: CASSLAETSGSETQYF. J is TRBJ2-5 and V is TRBV5-8, with 12 bases lining up with TRBD2. The CDR3 has 16 amino acids. Per the germline V gene, CDR1 is SGHTS and CDR2 is YDEGEE. V lost 0 bases and J lost 5; bases outside the gene matches: 5.